This T cell receptor beta chain came from a study of CD8+ T cells in alopecia areata. Study-wide results and caveats: A large proportion of expanded lesional clones were detected persisting in scalp and blood during tofacitinib.

The V gene's germline CDR1 is GTSNPN and CDR2 SVGIG (reference sequence). This CDR3 contains 12 residues. V dropped 1 base and J dropped 7 bases, with 8 bases sitting between them. It was cDNA, reverse transcribed from extracted RNA, that served as the sequencing template. Produced via immunoSEQ multiplex PCR; TCRdb's table is partial and in-frame only. Among under 200,000 clones, approximately 62% were seen once, and the ten largest hold 12% to 15%. Treatment given: oral pan-JAK inhibitor, 5-10 mg twice daily. A word on this clone: Its antigen remains unidentified.

This sequence joins TRBV30 and TRBJ2-1; no clear D. The receptor's source is a human donor with alopecia areata. The sample was CD4+ T cells sorted from blood, taken at week 24, from a patient treated with tofacitinib. CDR3 residues: CAWSDSKNEQFF. CDR3 DNA: TGTGCCTGGAGTGACTCAAAAAATGAGCAGTTCTTC.